This entry concerns a single T cell receptor beta chain. The table lists this clonotype with a few counts. Its antigen remains undetermined. One base away there is no much larger clone; base qualities are not given. From a lookup of the germline V gene, CDR1 and CDR2 are SNHLY and FYNNEI. The CDR3 sequence holds 16 residues, the cysteine and phenylalanine included. Kept here is only the CDR3 DNA, which spans 48 bases and is read in frame from base 1. At the junction V is shortened by 9 bases and J by 0 bases, with 15 bases in between. These data come from a study of T cell repertoires in cytomegalovirus infection (dated by TCRdb to 2018 to 2020). Regarding the study in general: The peptide stimulations were aimed at well-studied HLA-B-restricted epitopes as well as recently identified HLA-C-restricted CMV epitopes, whose presentation resists viral immunomodulation. Donor HLA type was relevant to the analysis, because carriage of CMV infection together with the matching HLA type was indicated by public TCR beta signatures. Paper-wide results and their limitations: In both this cohort and an independent 352-donor cohort, the cumulative frequency of public TCR beta family members distinguished carriers of CMV infection plus the relevant HLA type. The ex vivo response was dominated by HLA-C-restricted CMV-specific TCR beta clonotypes, which also provided the single most frequent clonotype in two of eight donors.

This specimen's treatment or condition label, interpreted: in vitro stimulation with specific CMV peptide epitopes to enrich CMV-specific T cells. The instrument was an Illumina HiSeq 1500. TCRdb ran its own pipeline on the public reads, namely fastp trimming at Q25 and MiXCR clone calling, and kept in-frame beta chains. Identical CDR3 proteins give one entry, which carries the most common genes and DNA. Across this sample there are 680,000 or so distinct CDR3 sequences, with around a third seen only once. 15% to 20% of the sample goes to the ten largest clones. The rearranged segments are TRBV2 and TRBJ1-6, with no confident D gene call. Specimen: cultured PBMCs, collected from culture after CMV antigen stimulation. This clonotype was sampled from a human donor in good health (CMV status not recorded). Some clones in this sample may be carry-over from other donors' samples. The DNA reads TGTGCCAGTAAACTACGGGAAAGCTCCTATAATTCACCCCTCCACTTT. Its protein is CASKLRESSYNSPLHF.